This T cell receptor beta chain was found in a study of T cell repertoires in aging, cancer and after chemotherapy. TRB rearrangements spanning V, D and J were amplified using mixed TRB-A/B primers. Each CDR3 protein is one row after TCRdb ran MiXCR on the multiplex PCR reads. The data contain roughly 3,000 distinct CDR3 sequences, about 29% of them seen just once; the ten biggest clones take up about 4%. TCR beta rearrangements were amplified from peripheral blood genomic DNA. The CDR3 has 14 amino acids. Losses at the gene ends were 2 bases for V and 8 bases for J; bases not matched to a gene: 3. Per germline, CDR1 SGHTA and CDR2 FQGTGA.

What was sequenced was blood. V is TRBV7-3 and J is TRBJ2-1; 10 bases agree with TRBD2. The origin of this receptor is a human donor with a solid tumor. CDR3 bases: TGTGCCAGCAGCTTATTAGCGGGAGGTCATGAGCAGTTCTTC. This codes for CASSLLAGGHEQFF.